This record covers a single TCR beta chain. This specimen belongs to a study of T cells in Graves' hyperthyroidism and ophthalmopathy. Study at large: Staff took peripheral blood when the initial diagnosis was made, before any treatment began.

Using RNA transcripts as the source, TCR beta CDR3 regions were amplified. The study used the HTBI primer set for a first-round RT-PCR of the TCR CDR3. TCRdb recomputed calls from the multiplex PCR reads with MiXCR, one row per CDR3 protein. The sample holds approximately 720,000 distinct CDR3 sequences; roughly a sixth are singletons and the top ten take 16%. The V gene's germline CDR1 is MGHRA and CDR2 YSYEKL. The length of the CDR3 is 14 residues. The V and J ends lost 1 base and 4 bases respectively, with 10 bases between them. Sequenced input: blood. The chain combines TRBV4-1 with TRBJ1-2; D not resolved. This TCR came from a woman in her forties or fifties with Graves' hyperthyroidism that later progressed to Graves' ophthalmopathy. DNA for the CDR3: TGCGCCAGCAGCCAAGGGTCAGGACTCTATGGCTACACCTTC. Its translation is CASSQGSGLYGYTF.